The entry below gives a single TCR beta chain sequence along with its context. Authors' processing steps: Reference gene primer amplification in the assay estimated nucleated cell counts. The repertoire was sequenced with immunoSEQ multiplex PCR; TCRdb's copy has only in-frame clones and lacks some. The V and J calls and clone size are taken from that table; D and trimming were inferred from the DNA. The sample lists 39,000 or so clones; around 82% were seen once. This entry belongs to a study of blood T cell repertoires in COVID-19. Study overall: There were acute and convalescent COVID-19 samples, and they came from the United States, Italy and Spain. Nucleic acid was either cDNA or gDNA, and it came from T cells, B-cell-depleted T cells, or PBMCs.

Germline assignment: CDR1 SGHRS and CDR2 YFSETQ. J was trimmed by 1 base and V by 3 bases; bases with no gene match: 2. The CDR3 runs to 14 residues. Sequencing was carried out using peripheral blood. This chain connects TRBV5-1 to TRBJ2-3; 7 nucleotides line up with TRBD1. The TCR originated in a man aged 40-49 years with active or convalescent COVID-19. The CDR3 bases are TGCGCCAGCAGCTGGGACAGAGGCACAGATACGCAGTATTTT. As protein: CASSWDRGTDTQYF.